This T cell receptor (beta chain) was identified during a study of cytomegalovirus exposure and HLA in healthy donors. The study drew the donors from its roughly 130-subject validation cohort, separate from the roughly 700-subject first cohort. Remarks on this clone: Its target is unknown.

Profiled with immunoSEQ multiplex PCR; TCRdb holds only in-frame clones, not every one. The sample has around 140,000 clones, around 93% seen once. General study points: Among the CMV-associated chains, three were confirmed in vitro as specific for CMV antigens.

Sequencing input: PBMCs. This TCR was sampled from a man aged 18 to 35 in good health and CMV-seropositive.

This CDR3 reads CAWSARLAGGNNEQFF. The CDR3 region has the DNA TGTGCCTGGAGTGCCCGACTAGCGGGAGGGAACAATGAGCAGTTCTTC. The J gene is TRBJ2-1, the V gene TRBV30, with TRBD2 identical over 14 bases. There are 16 residues in the CDR3. Germline V gene sequence: CDR1 GTSNPN, CDR2 SVGIG (reference sequence). V lost 1 base to trimming and J lost 5 bases; unmatched junction nucleotides: 4. The variable domain in full, with the rest retrieved from reference TRBV30 and TRBJ2-1, is SQTIHQWPATLVQPVGSPLSLECTVEGTSNPNLYWYRQAAGRGLQLLFYSVGIGQISSEVPQNLSASRPQDRQFILSSKKLLLSDSGFYLCAWSARLAGGNNEQFFGPGTRLTVL.